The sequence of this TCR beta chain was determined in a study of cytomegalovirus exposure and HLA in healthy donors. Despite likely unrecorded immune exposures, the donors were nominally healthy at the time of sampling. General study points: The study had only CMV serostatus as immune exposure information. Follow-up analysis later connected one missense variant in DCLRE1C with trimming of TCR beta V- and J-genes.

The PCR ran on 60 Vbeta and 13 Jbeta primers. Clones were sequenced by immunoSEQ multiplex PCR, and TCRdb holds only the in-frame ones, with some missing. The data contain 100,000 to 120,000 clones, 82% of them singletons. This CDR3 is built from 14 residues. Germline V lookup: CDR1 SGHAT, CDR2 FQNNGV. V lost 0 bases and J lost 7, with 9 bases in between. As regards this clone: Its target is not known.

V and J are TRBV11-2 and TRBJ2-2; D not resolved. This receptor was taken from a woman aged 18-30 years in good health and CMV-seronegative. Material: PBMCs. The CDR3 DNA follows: TGTGCCAGCAGCTTAGAGGTCGTAGTCGGGGAGCTGTTTTTT. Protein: CASSLEVVVGELFF.